This T cell receptor (beta chain) was recovered during a study of early T cells in non-severe SARS-CoV-2 infection. About the study: Sequencing of bulk RNA from unsorted whole blood was done, without chain pairing. Points from the study as a whole: VDJdb-based matching was biased toward anti-spike CD8 responses and missed private and CD4 specificities.

Unique molecular identifiers were added to individual cDNA molecules. Via MiXCR, TCRdb re-called the 5' RACE reads, giving one row per CDR3 protein. The sample has tens of thousands of distinct CDR3 sequences, around a sixth seen once; the top ten hold 9.5% to 15%. This clonotype was detected many times. The antigen is undetermined. Trimming cost V 4 bases and J 6 bases, with 12 bases left between them. This CDR3 comprises 13 residues. The germline CDR1 and CDR2 sequences are KGHDR and SFDVKD. The rearrangement links TRBV24-1 to TRBJ2-7, with D perhaps matching TRBD1 (6 bases). The clonotype was recovered from an adult who was a healthcare worker with PCR-confirmed SARS-CoV-2 infection or an uninfected control (not recorded which). Sequencing used whole blood. Here the CDR3 DNA reads TGTGCCACCAGTGAACACAGGGATACCGAGCAGTACTTC. Its protein product is CATSEHRDTEQYF.